The sequence of this T cell receptor (beta chain) was determined in a study of T cell repertoires in cytomegalovirus infection. The study's findings and limits: Dominating the ex vivo response were HLA-C-restricted CMV-specific TCR beta clonotypes.

V lost 1 base and J 1 base, leaving 10 bases between the germline ends. The germline gives CDR1 MGHRA, CDR2 YSYEKL. This CDR3 region has 15 residues. TCRdb used MiXCR to reprocess the reads, holding one entry per CDR3 protein. Of fewer than 1,000,000 distinct CDR3 sequences in the sample, roughly a third were seen once. Notes on this clonotype: Its specificity is not known.

The chain links TRBV4-1 to TRBJ1-1, with D perhaps matching TRBD1 (5 bases). The starting material was cultured CD8+ T cells from PBMCs, obtained from culture after CMV antigen stimulation. This TCR came from a human donor in good health (CMV status not recorded). Some clones in this sample may be carry-over from other donors' samples. The CDR3 loop is CASSQVGGANTEAFF. CDR3 nucleotides: TGCGCCAGCAGCCAAGTGGGGGGAGCGAACACTGAAGCTTTCTTT.